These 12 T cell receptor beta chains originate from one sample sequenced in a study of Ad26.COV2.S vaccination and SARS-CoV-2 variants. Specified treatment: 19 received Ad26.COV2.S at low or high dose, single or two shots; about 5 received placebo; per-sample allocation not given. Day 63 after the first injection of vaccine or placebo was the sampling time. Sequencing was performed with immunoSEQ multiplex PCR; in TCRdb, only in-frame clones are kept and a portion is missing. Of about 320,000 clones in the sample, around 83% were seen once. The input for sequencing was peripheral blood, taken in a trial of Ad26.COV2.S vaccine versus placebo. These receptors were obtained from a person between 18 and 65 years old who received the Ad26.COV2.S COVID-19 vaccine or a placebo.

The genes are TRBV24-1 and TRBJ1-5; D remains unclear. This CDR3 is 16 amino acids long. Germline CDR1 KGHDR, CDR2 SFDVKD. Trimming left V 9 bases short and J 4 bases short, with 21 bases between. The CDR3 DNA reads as TGTGCCACCTTACACCCGGGCCCCCCGACAAATCAGCCCCAGCATTTT. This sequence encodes CATLHPGPPTNQPQHF.

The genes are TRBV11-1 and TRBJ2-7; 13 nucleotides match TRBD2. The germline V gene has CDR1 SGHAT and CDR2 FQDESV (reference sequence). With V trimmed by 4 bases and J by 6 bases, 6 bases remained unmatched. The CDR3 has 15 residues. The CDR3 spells CASSWGTSGAIEQYF. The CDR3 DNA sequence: TGTGCCAGCAGCTGGGGGACTAGCGGGGCCATCGAGCAGTACTTC.

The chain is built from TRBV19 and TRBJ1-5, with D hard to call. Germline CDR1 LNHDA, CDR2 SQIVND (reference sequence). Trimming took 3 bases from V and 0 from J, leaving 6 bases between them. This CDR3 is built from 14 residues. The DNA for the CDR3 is TGTGCCAGTAGTATGGTACATAGCAATCAGCCCCAGCATTTT. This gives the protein CASSMVHSNQPQHF.

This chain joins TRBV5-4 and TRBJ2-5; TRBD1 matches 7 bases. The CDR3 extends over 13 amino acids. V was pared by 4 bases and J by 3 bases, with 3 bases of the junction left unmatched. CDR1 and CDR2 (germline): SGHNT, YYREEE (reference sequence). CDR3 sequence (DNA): TGTGCCAGCAGCCAGGGACAGAAAGAGACCCAGTACTTC. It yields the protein CASSQGQKETQYF.

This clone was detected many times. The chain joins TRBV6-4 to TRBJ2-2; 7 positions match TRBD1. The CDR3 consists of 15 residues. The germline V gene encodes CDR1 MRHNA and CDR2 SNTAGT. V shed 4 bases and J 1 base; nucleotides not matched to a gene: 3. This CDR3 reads CASSARGLNTGELFF. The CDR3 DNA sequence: TGTGCCAGCAGTGCAAGGGGGCTGAACACCGGGGAGCTGTTTTTT.

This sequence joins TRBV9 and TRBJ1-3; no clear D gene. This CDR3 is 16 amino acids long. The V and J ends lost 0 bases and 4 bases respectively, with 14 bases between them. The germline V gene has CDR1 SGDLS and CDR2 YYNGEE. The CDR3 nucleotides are TGTGCCAGCAGCGTAGGCGAATTCTCACGGGGAAACACCATATATTTT. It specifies CASSVGEFSRGNTIYF.

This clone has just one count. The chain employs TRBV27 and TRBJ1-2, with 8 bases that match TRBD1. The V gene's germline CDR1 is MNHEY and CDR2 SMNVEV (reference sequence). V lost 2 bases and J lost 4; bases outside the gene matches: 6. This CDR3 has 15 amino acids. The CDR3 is CASSLGQGGGYGYTF. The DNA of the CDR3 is TGTGCCAGCAGTTTAGGACAGGGAGGTGGCTATGGCTACACCTTC.

The CDR3 loop reads CASSLDRGGNEQFF. Here the CDR3 DNA reads TGTGCCAGCAGTTTAGACAGGGGAGGCAATGAGCAGTTCTTC. This chain joins TRBV27 and TRBJ2-1; 8 bases agree with TRBD1. CDR3 length: 14 amino acids. J gave up 6 bases and V 2 bases, and 3 bases lay outside the gene matches. Germline lookup yields CDR1 MNHEY and CDR2 SMNVEV (reference sequence).

CDR3 nucleotides: TGTGCCAGCAGCTTAGATCGTAGCGGGGATTGGGAGACCCAGTACTTC. Translated, it gives CASSLDRSGDWETQYF. The chain joins TRBV11-2 to TRBJ2-5; TRBD2 aligns across 8 bases. The CDR3 consists of 16 residues. The germline CDR1 and CDR2 sequences are SGHAT and FQNNGV. The V segment lost 0 bases and the J segment 5 bases; nucleotides outside the gene matches: 8.

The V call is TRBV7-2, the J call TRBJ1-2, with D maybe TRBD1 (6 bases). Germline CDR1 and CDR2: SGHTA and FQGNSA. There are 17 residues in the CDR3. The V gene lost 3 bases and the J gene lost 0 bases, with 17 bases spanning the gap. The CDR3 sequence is CASSFREEGGSNYGYTF. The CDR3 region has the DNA TGTGCCAGCAGCTTTCGGGAGGAAGGGGGATCTAACTATGGCTACACCTTC.

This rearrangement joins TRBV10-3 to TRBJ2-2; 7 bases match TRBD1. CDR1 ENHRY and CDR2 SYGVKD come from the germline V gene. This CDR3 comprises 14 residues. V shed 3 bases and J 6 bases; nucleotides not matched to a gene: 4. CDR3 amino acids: CAISELTGSGELFF. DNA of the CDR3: TGTGCCATCAGTGAATTGACAGGGTCCGGGGAGCTGTTTTTT.

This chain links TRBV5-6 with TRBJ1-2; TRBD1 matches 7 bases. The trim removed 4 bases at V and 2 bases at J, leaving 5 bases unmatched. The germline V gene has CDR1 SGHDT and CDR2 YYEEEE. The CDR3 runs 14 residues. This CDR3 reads CASSLRDSNYGYTF. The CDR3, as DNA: TGTGCCAGCAGCCTCCGGGACAGCAACTATGGCTACACCTTC.